This T cell receptor (beta chain) was sequenced during a study of cytomegalovirus exposure and HLA in healthy donors. Study-wide results and caveats: Among TCR beta chains, those listed as cytomegalovirus-associated numbered fewer than 200.

Germline V CDR1 and CDR2: SGDLS, YYNGEE. This CDR3 is built from 17 residues. J was trimmed by 0 bases and V by 0 bases; bases with no gene match: 2. Clones were sequenced by immunoSEQ multiplex PCR, and TCRdb holds only the in-frame ones, with some missing. The repertoire holds about 240,000 clones, about 86% seen once, with around 1.2% in the top ten. As concerns this clone: The antigen is not known.

Sequences were obtained from PBMCs. The V gene is TRBV9, the J gene TRBJ2-2; 10 nucleotides agree with TRBD1. This clonotype was sampled from a woman aged 30 to 39 in good health and CMV-seropositive. The CDR3 sequence is CASSVDGTGANTGELFF. DNA for the CDR3: TGTGCCAGCAGCGTAGATGGGACAGGGGCGAACACCGGGGAGCTGTTTTTT.